Here is one T cell receptor (beta chain) with its context. Its specificity is not known. Germline V lookup: CDR1 DFQATT, CDR2 SNEGSKA (reference sequence). V dropped 5 bases and J dropped 0 bases, with 4 bases sitting between them. This CDR3 comprises 11 residues. This sample is drawn from a study of ipilimumab plus nivolumab after autologous stem cell transplantation. Study outcomes and limitations: Authors suggest TCR repertoire, Treg phenotype and gut microbiota support further study.

Repertoires were generated with immunoSEQ multiplex PCR, while TCRdb's copy carries only in-frame clones and drops some. The sample shows approximately 80,000 clones, 65% to 85% of them seen only once. This receptor was identified in a male donor with diffuse large B-cell lymphoma. The chain has TRBV20-1 and TRBJ1-2, with D hard to call. The source was PBMCs, collected in a trial of ipilimumab plus nivolumab as post-transplant consolidation. The CDR3 spells CSASSNYGYTF. CDR3 coding DNA: TGCAGTGCTTCTTCTAACTATGGCTACACCTTC.